The 4 T cell receptor beta chains presented below share a single source sample, sequenced in a study of T cell responses to AZD1222 COVID-19 vaccine. Method: immunoSEQ multiplex PCR; TCRdb's copy keeps in-frame clones and lacks some. Among 150,000 or so clones listed, under 95% were seen once. The starting material was peripheral blood, obtained on day 0 of AZD1222 vaccination. The receptor set was obtained from an adult in good health.

The chain uses TRBV11-2 and TRBJ1-6; D remains unclear. Germline V gene lookup returns CDR1 SGHAT and CDR2 FQNNGV. Deletions cut 1 base from V and 12 bases from J, with 13 bases between. The CDR3 covers 14 residues. The CDR3 loop is CASSLVSRTGPLHF. CDR3 nucleotide sequence: TGTGCCAGCAGCTTAGTAAGCCGGACGGGACCCCTCCACTTT.

CDR3 protein: CASKTGPLSYNSPLHF. In DNA form, the CDR3 reads TGCGCCAGCAAGACAGGGCCTCTCTCCTATAATTCACCCCTCCACTTT. This rearrangement joins TRBV4-3 to TRBJ1-6; 7 bases match TRBD1. The CDR3 loop spans 16 amino acids. The V gene end was trimmed by 7 bases and the J gene end by 0 bases; junction bases not matched to a gene: 6. Germline loops: CDR1 LGHNA, CDR2 YSLEER.

This clone has more than one count but fewer than ten. This chain joins TRBV7-3 and TRBJ2-3; D uncertain. CDR3 size: 17 residues. Looked up from germline, CDR1 is SGHTA and CDR2 is FQGTGA. V dropped 2 bases and J dropped 0 bases, with 15 bases sitting between them. The CDR3 DNA follows: TGTGCCAGCAGCTTAGATCCCGGAAGCGCTAGCACAGATACGCAGTATTTT. Its protein is CASSLDPGSASTDTQYF.

This clone was recorded a few times. This sequence joins TRBV6-5 and TRBJ2-7, with 8 bases identical to TRBD1. J lost 6 bases, V lost 6 bases, and 10 bases had no gene match. In germline, CDR1 is MNHEY, CDR2 SVGAGI. CDR3 size: 14 residues. CDR3 region: CASRWARGLSEQYF. The CDR3 nucleotides are TGTGCCAGCAGATGGGCCAGGGGGCTCTCCGAGCAGTACTTC.